This T cell receptor (beta chain) was captured in a study of control samples from healthy donors and cancer patients. Repertoires were generated with immunoSEQ multiplex PCR, while TCRdb's copy carries only in-frame clones and drops some. The table has over 120,000 clones, just under 95% seen once. The CDR3 length is 12 residues. V shed 3 bases and J shed 4 bases, with 7 bases lying between them. The germline V gene encodes CDR1 SGHTS and CDR2 YDEGEE. This clone appeared a single time. This receptor was taken from a man aged 60 to 69 with colorectal cancer. The chain employs TRBV5-8 and TRBJ1-2, with D uncertain. Sequenced sample: PBMCs. The CDR3 sequence: CASSSFAYGYTF. In DNA form, the CDR3 reads TGTGCCAGCAGCTCTTTTGCCTATGGCTACACCTTC.